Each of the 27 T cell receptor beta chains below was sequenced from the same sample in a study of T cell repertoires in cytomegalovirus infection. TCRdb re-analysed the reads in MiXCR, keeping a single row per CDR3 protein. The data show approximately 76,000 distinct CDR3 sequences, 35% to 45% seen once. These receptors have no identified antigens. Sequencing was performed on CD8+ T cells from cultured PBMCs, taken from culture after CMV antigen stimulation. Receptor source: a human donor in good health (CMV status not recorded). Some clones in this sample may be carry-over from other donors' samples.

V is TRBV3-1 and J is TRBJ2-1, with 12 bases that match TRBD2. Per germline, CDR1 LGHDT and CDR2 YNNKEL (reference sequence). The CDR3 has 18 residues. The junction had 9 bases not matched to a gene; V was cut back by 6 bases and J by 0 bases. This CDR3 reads CASSRTSGVYSSYNEQFF. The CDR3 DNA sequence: TGTGCCAGCAGTCGGACTAGCGGGGTCTACAGCTCCTACAATGAGCAGTTCTTC.

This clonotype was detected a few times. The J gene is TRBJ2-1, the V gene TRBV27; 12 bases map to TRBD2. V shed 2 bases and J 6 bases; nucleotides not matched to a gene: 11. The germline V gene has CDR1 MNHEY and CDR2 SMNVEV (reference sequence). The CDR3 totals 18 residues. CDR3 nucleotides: TGTGCCAGCAGTTTAATCCTAGCGGGGGGGCCGTTCGTCAATGAGCAGTTCTTC. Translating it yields CASSLILAGGPFVNEQFF.

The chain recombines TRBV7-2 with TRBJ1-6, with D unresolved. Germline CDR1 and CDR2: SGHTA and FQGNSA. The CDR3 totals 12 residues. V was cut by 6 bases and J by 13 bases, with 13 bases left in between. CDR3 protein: CASSQYREPLHF. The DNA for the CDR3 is TGTGCCAGCAGTCAGTACCGGGAGCCCCTCCACTTT.

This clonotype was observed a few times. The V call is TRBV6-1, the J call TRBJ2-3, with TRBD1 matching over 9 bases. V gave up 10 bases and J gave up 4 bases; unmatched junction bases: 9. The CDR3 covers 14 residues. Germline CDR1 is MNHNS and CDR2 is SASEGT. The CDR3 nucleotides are TGTGCCACCACATGGACAGGGGACGCAGATACGCAGTATTTT. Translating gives CATTWTGDADTQYF.

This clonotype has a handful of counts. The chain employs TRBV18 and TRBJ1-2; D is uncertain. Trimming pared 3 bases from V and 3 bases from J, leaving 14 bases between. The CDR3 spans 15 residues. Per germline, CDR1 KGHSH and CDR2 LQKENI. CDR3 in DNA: TGTGCCAGCTCACCCAACTCCGCGTTTGACTATGGCTACACCTTC. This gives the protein CASSPNSAFDYGYTF.

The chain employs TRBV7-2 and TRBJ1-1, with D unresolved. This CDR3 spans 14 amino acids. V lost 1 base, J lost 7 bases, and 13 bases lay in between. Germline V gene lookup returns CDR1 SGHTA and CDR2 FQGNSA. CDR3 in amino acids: CASSLEFSGFEAFF. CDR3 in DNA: TGTGCCAGCAGCTTAGAGTTCAGCGGATTTGAAGCTTTCTTT.

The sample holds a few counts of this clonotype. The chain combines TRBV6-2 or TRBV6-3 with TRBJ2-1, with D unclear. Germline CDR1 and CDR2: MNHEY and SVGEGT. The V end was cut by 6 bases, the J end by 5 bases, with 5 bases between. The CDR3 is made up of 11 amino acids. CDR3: CASSPNNEQFF. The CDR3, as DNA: TGTGCCAGCAGCCCCAACAATGAGCAGTTCTTC.

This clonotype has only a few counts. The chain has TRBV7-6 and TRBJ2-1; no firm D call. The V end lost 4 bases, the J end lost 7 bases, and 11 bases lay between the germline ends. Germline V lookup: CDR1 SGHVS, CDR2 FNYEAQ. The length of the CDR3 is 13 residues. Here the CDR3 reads CASSSPDENEQFF. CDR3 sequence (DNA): TGTGCCAGCAGCTCCCCGGACGAGAATGAGCAGTTCTTC. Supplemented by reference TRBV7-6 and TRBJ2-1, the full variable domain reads GAGVSQSPRYKVTKRGQDVALRCDPISGHVSLYWYRQALGQGPEFLTYFNYEAQQDKSGLPNDRFSAERPEGSISTLTIQRTEQRDSAMYRCASSSPDENEQFFGPGTRLTVL.

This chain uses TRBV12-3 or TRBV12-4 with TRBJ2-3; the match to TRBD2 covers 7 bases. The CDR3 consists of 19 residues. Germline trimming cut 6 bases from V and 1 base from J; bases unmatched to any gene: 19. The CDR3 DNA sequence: TGTGCCAGCAGCCCCGGGGGGTGGACTAGTCCTCAGCGCACAGATACGCAGTATTTT. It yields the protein CASSPGGWTSPQRTDTQYF.

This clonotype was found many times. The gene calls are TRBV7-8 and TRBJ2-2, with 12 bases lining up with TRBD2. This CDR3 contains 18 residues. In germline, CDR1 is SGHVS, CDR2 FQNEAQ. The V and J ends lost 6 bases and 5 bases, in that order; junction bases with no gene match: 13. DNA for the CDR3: TGTGCCAGCAGTCTCAGATCCAGACTAGCGGGGGAAACCGGGGAGCTGTTTTTT. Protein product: CASSLRSRLAGETGELFF.

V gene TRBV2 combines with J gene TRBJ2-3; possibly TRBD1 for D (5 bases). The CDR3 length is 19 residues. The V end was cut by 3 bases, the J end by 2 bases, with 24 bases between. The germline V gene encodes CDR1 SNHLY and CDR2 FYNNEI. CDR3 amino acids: CASSDSFWTTGVFTDTQYF. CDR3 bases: TGTGCCAGCAGTGACTCGTTTTGGACCACAGGAGTTTTCACAGATACGCAGTATTTT.

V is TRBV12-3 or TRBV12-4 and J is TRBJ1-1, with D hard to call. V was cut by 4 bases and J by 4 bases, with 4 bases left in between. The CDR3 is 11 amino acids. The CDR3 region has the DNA TGTGCCAGCAGTTCTGGCACTGAAGCTTTCTTT. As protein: CASSSGTEAFF.

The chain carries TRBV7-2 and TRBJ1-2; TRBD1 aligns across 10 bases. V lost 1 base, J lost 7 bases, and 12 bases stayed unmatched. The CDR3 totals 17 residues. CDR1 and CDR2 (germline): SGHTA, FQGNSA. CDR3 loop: CASSLDQTGGLEGGYTF. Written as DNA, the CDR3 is TGTGCCAGCAGCTTAGACCAGACAGGGGGCCTTGAGGGTGGCTACACCTTC.

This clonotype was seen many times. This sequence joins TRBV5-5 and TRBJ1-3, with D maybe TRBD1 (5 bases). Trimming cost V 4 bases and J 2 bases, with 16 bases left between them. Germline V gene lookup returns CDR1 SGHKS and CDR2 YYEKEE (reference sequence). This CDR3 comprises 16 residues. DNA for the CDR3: TGTGCCAGCAGCCCTACCCGGGCAGGGACTGGAAACACCATATATTTT. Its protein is CASSPTRAGTGNTIYF. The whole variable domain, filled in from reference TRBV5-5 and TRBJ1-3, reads DAGVTQSPTHLIKTRGQQVTLRCSPISGHKSVSWYQQVLGQGPQFIFQYYEKEERGRGNFPDRFSARQFPNYSSELNVNALLLGDSALYLCASSPTRAGTGNTIYFGEGSWLTVV.

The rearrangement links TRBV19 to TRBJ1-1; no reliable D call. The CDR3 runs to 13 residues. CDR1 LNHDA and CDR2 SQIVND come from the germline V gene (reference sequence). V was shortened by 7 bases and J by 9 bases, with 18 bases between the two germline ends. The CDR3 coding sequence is TGTGCCAGTACCATAGCGGAGACGGACCAAGCTTTCTTT. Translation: CASTIAETDQAFF. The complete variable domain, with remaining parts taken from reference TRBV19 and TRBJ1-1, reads DGGITQSPKYLFRKEGQNVTLSCEQNLNHDAMYWYRQDPGQGLRLIYYSQIVNDFQKGDIAEGYSVSREKKESFPLTVTSAQKNPTAFYLCASTIAETDQAFFGQGTRLTVV.

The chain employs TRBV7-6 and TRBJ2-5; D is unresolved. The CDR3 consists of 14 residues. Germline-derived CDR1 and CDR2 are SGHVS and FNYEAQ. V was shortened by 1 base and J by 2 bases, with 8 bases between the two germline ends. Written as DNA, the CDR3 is TGTGCCAGCAGCTTAGTGGGAACACAAGAGACCCAGTACTTC. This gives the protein CASSLVGTQETQYF.

CDR3 residues: CASSLEQMRNSPLHF. CDR3 in DNA: TGTGCCAGCAGTTTAGAACAGATGCGAAATTCACCCCTCCACTTT. The rearrangement links TRBV6-5 to TRBJ1-6; no definite D call. Trimming shortened V by 4 bases and J by 7 bases, and 14 bases separated the two germline ends. The V gene's germline CDR1 is MNHEY and CDR2 SVGAGI. The CDR3 has 15 amino acids.

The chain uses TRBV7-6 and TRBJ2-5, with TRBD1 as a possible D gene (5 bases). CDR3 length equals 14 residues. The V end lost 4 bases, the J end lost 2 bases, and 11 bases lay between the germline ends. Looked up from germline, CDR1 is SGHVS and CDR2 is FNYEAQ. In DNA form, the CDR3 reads TGTGCCAGCAGCTCGATAACAGGACAAGAGACCCAGTACTTC. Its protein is CASSSITGQETQYF.

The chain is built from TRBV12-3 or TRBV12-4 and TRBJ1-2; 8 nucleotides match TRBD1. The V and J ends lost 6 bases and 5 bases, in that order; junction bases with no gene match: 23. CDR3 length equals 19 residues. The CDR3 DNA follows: TGTGCCAGCAGCTCTCTGGGCGTATCAGGGGGCGATCCGGGTTATGGCTACACCTTC. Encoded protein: CASSSLGVSGGDPGYGYTF.

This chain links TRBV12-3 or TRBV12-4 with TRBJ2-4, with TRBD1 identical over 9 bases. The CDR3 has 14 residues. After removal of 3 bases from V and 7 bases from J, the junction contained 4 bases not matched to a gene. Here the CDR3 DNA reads TGTGCCAGCAGTTTGCGGACAGGGGAGAACATTCAGTACTTC. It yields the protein CASSLRTGENIQYF.

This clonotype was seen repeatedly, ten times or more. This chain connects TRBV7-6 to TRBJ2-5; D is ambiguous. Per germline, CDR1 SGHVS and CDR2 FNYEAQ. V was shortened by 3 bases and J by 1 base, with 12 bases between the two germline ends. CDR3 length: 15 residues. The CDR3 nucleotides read TGTGCCAGCAGCTTTAGGCTACGGAGCCAAGAGACCCAGTACTTC. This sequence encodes CASSFRLRSQETQYF. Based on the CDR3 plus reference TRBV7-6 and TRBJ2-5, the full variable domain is GAGVSQSPRYKVTKRGQDVALRCDPISGHVSLYWYRQALGQGPEFLTYFNYEAQQDKSGLPNDRFSAERPEGSISTLTIQRTEQRDSAMYRCASSFRLRSQETQYFGPGTRLLVL.

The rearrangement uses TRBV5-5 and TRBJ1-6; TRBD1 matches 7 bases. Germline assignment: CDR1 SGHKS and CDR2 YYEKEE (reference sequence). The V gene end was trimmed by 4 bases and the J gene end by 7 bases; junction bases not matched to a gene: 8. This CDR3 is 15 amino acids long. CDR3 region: CASSHHQGQNSPLHF. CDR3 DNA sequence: TGTGCCAGCAGCCACCACCAGGGACAGAATTCACCCCTCCACTTT.

The CDR3 sequence is CASRIRSGSEGPEAFF. The CDR3, as DNA: TGCGCCAGCAGAATCCGGTCGGGGTCAGAAGGCCCTGAAGCTTTCTTT. The chain couples TRBV4-1 to TRBJ1-1; D is unresolved. This CDR3 is 16 amino acids long. The V end was cut by 6 bases, the J end by 6 bases, with 23 bases between. Germline CDR1 MGHRA, CDR2 YSYEKL.

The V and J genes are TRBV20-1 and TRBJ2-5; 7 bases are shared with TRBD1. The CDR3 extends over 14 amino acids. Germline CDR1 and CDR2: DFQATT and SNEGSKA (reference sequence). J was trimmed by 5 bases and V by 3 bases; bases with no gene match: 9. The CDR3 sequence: CSASLTGRGETQYF. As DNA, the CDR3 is TGCAGTGCTAGTTTGACAGGGCGCGGGGAGACCCAGTACTTC.

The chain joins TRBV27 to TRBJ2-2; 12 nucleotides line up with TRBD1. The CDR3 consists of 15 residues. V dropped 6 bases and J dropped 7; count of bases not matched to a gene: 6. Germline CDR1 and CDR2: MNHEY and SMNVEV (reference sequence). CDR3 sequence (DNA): TGTGCCAGCAGGGTGGGACAGGGGGCGATCGGGGAGCTGTTTTTT. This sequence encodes CASRVGQGAIGELFF.

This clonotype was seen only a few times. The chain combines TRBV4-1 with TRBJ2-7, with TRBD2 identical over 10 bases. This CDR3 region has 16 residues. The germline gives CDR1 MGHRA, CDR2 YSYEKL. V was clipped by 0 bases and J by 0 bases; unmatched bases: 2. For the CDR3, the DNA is TGCGCCAGCAGCCAAGATCTAGCGGGGGCCTCCTACGAGCAGTACTTC. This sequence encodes CASSQDLAGASYEQYF.

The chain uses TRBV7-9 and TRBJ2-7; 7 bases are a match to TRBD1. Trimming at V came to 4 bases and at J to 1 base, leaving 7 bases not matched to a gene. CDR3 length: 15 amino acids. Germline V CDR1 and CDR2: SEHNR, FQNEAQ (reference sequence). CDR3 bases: TGTGCCAGCAGCTCCGACAGGGAAGTTTCCTACGAGCAGTACTTC. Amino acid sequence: CASSSDREVSYEQYF.